Sequencing of this T cell receptor (beta chain) was carried out in a study of T cell responses to AZD1222 COVID-19 vaccine. Here immunoSEQ multiplex PCR was the method, and the copy in TCRdb shows in-frame clones only, minus some. Here the sample spans fewer than 200,000 clones, around 88% being singletons. Looked up from germline, CDR1 is MNHNY and CDR2 is SVGAGI (reference sequence). The CDR3 is made up of 14 amino acids. V lost 5 bases and J lost 3; bases outside the gene matches: 4. Sequences were derived from peripheral blood, sampled on day 0 of AZD1222 vaccination. The chain employs TRBV6-6 and TRBJ1-5, with 7 bases lining up with TRBD1. The TCR originated in an adult in good health. DNA of the CDR3: TGTGCCAGCAGTACAGGGGTGAACAATCAGCCCCAGCATTTT. Protein product: CASSTGVNNQPQHF.